This T cell receptor (beta chain) was observed in a study of T-cell memory formation after mild COVID-19. Concerning this clonotype itself: What it recognizes is unknown.

Points from the study as a whole: Day 15 to 85 contracting clones showed balanced CD4/CD8; day 15 to 37 expanders favored CD4+. Detection of some responders pre-infection suggested pre-existing cross-reactive memory T cells participated. CD8+ contracting clones occupied EMRA, while CD4+ ones occupied mainly CM and EM.

It was 5'RACE with constant-segment primers that produced the TCR alpha and TCR beta cDNA libraries, which carried sample barcodes and UMIs. MiXCR, run by TCRdb on the 5' RACE reads, gives a single entry per CDR3 protein. The table includes around 200,000 distinct CDR3 sequences, around a fifth detected once. The source of this sequence is an adult woman who had mild COVID-19 (a few samples of this study predate the infection). Cell type and time point are not known. The sequenced sample consisted of PBMCs or a T cell subset sorted from them (not recorded which).

Written as DNA, the CDR3 is TGTGCCAGCAGTTTAGGGCAGAGCACTGAAGCTTTCTTT. It specifies CASSLGQSTEAFF. The chain links TRBV12-3 or TRBV12-4 to TRBJ1-1, with D unclear. This CDR3 is 13 amino acids long. Trimming stripped 1 base from V and 4 bases from J, with 7 bases between.